A single sample is the source of the 26 T cell receptor beta chains below, sequenced in a study of cytomegalovirus exposure and HLA in healthy donors. Both 60 Vbeta primers and 13 Jbeta primers went into the PCR. Here immunoSEQ multiplex PCR was the method, and the copy in TCRdb shows in-frame clones only, minus some. The table lists over 150,000 clones, about four fifths of them singletons. The sequenced material came from PBMCs. The receptors come from a woman in her 50s in good health and CMV-seropositive.

This clone was picked up one time. The rearrangement joins TRBV30 to TRBJ2-5; D unresolved. The V end lost 0 bases, the J end lost 5 bases, and 4 bases lay between the germline ends. CDR3 length: 11 amino acids. CDR1 is GTSNPN, CDR2 SVGIG, per germline (reference sequence). CDR3 amino acids: CAWSVLETQYF. CDR3 DNA sequence: TGTGCCTGGAGTGTACTTGAGACCCAGTACTTC. The full variable domain, completed using reference TRBV30 and TRBJ2-5, is SQTIHQWPATLVQPVGSPLSLECTVEGTSNPNLYWYRQAAGRGLQLLFYSVGIGQISSEVPQNLSASRPQDRQFILSSKKLLLSDSGFYLCAWSVLETQYFGPGTRLLVL.

This chain connects TRBV11-2 to TRBJ1-2; TRBD1 aligns across 8 bases. V was pared by 5 bases and J by 6 bases, with 2 bases of the junction left unmatched. This CDR3 spans 12 amino acids. Per the germline V gene, CDR1 is SGHAT and CDR2 is FQNNGV. The DNA of the CDR3 is TGTGCCAGCAGCGTCAGGGGGCATGGCTACACCTTC. Amino acid sequence: CASSVRGHGYTF.

This sequence joins TRBV27 and TRBJ1-3, with D unresolved. Trimming stripped 4 bases from V and 2 bases from J, with 12 bases between. This CDR3 is built from 15 residues. Germline CDR1 MNHEY, CDR2 SMNVEV (reference sequence). DNA for the CDR3: TGTGCCAGCAGTTCGACCGCGGGCACTGGAAACACCATATATTTT. Its translation is CASSSTAGTGNTIYF.

The rearrangement joins TRBV4-2 to TRBJ2-1; TRBD2 aligns across 11 bases. The V segment lost 3 bases and the J segment 2 bases; nucleotides outside the gene matches: 3. The CDR3 loop spans 16 amino acids. The V gene's germline CDR1 is LGHNA and CDR2 YNFKEQ. CDR3 sequence (DNA): TGTGCCAGCAGCCAGGGACTAGCGGATACCTACAATGAGCAGTTCTTC. It encodes CASSQGLADTYNEQFF.

The rearrangement joins TRBV10-1 to TRBJ2-3, with TRBD1 matching over 9 bases. The CDR3 loop spans 17 amino acids. Per germline, CDR1 WNHNN and CDR2 SYGVQD (reference sequence). J gave up 6 bases and V 2 bases, and 12 bases lay outside the gene matches. The CDR3 loop reads CASSEPLRRDRDDTQYF. In nucleotides, the CDR3 is TGCGCCAGCAGTGAGCCCCTCAGGAGGGACAGGGACGATACGCAGTATTTT.

The chain recombines TRBV18 with TRBJ2-2; no reliable D call. The CDR3 spans 14 residues. Germline CDR1 is KGHSH and CDR2 is LQKENI. V was pared by 0 bases and J by 5 bases, with 7 bases between. The CDR3 DNA follows: TGTGCCAGCTCACCACCTTTCAGGACCGGGGAGCTGTTTTTT. It yields the protein CASSPPFRTGELFF.

This chain uses TRBV28 with TRBJ2-2; D unresolved. CDR3 length: 14 residues. V lost 6 bases, J lost 8 bases, and 16 bases lay in between. Germline CDR1 reads MDHEN; CDR2 reads SYDVKM. The CDR3 DNA reads TGTGCCAGCAGACAGACCCCGTCCCTGGGGGAGCTGTTTTTT. Translated: CASRQTPSLGELFF. Supplemented by reference TRBV28 and TRBJ2-2, the full variable domain reads DVKVTQSSRYLVKRTGEKVFLECVQDMDHENMFWYRQDPGLGLRLIYFSYDVKMKEKGDIPEGYSVSREKKERFSLILESASTNQTSMYLCASRQTPSLGELFFGEGSRLTVL.

This clone was detected only a few times. The genes are TRBV7-8 and TRBJ1-5, with 9 positions matching TRBD1. The length of the CDR3 is 15 residues. Trimming took 2 bases from V and 7 from J; bases not matched to a gene: 6. The V gene's germline CDR1 is SGHVS and CDR2 FQNEAQ. The CDR3 is CASSLFGTGSQPQHF. The CDR3 DNA follows: TGTGCCAGCAGCTTATTCGGGACAGGGTCCCAGCCCCAGCATTTT.

In its sample, this clone was seen a few times. A read error may account for a junction end that differs from germline. The genes are TRBV7-9 and TRBJ2-6; TRBD1 aligns across 12 bases. Germline V gives CDR1 SEHNR, CDR2 FQNEAQ (reference sequence). This CDR3 region has 17 residues. CDR3 sequence reads: CSSSRDRGRSGANVLTF. The CDR3 region has the DNA TGTTCCAGCAGTAGGGACAGGGGGCGTTCTGGGGCCAACGTCCTGACTTTC.

This clone is a singleton in its sample. The chain is built from TRBV7-2 and TRBJ2-7; TRBD2 matches 11 bases. The CDR3 is 14 amino acids. Losses at the gene ends were 7 bases for V and 1 base for J; bases not matched to a gene: 3. Germline CDR1 is SGHTA and CDR2 is FQGNSA. The CDR3 is CASNPSGRSYEQYF. The CDR3 DNA reads as TGTGCCAGCAATCCTAGCGGGAGGTCCTACGAGCAGTACTTC.

This sequence joins TRBV29-1 and TRBJ1-1, with D hard to call. The germline CDR1 and CDR2 sequences are SQVTM and ANQGSEA. This CDR3 is built from 12 residues. V lost 4 bases, J lost 5 bases, and 11 bases lay in between. For the CDR3, the DNA is TGCAGCGTTGTATACACGGGAACTGAAGCTTTCTTT. Encoded protein: CSVVYTGTEAFF.

The V and J genes are TRBV13 and TRBJ1-1; D uncertain. The germline V gene has CDR1 PRHDT and CDR2 FYEKMQ (reference sequence). V was shortened by 3 bases and J by 0 bases, with 5 bases between the two germline ends. There are 13 residues in the CDR3. The chain's CDR3 is CASSFSVNTEAFF. CDR3 in DNA: TGTGCCAGCAGCTTTTCAGTGAACACTGAAGCTTTCTTT.

The V gene is TRBV28, the J gene TRBJ1-2; D is unresolved. The ends were cut back, 6 bases at V and 7 bases at J, with 21 bases in the middle. The CDR3 length is 15 residues. Germline CDR1 reads MDHEN; CDR2 reads SYDVKM. CDR3 bases: TGTGCCAGCAGCCGTTTGTCGGGAGACGTTGCTGGCTACACCTTC. It encodes CASSRLSGDVAGYTF.

The chain uses TRBV7-2 and TRBJ1-3; 7 nucleotides match TRBD1. The CDR3 extends over 15 amino acids. J was trimmed by 1 base and V by 5 bases; bases with no gene match: 5. The germline gives CDR1 SGHTA, CDR2 FQGNSA. The CDR3: CASSIGQASGNTIYF. The CDR3 nucleotides are TGTGCCAGCAGCATCGGACAGGCTTCTGGAAACACCATATATTTT.

The chain is built from TRBV19 and TRBJ1-4; tentatively, D is TRBD1 (6 bases). V gave up 5 bases and J gave up 5 bases, with 15 bases separating them. The CDR3 totals 15 residues. Germline V CDR1 and CDR2: LNHDA, SQIVND (reference sequence). The CDR3 is CASSARDTINEKLFF. DNA for the CDR3: TGTGCCAGTAGTGCCCGGGACACTATCAATGAAAAACTGTTTTTT.

The chain has TRBV5-5 and TRBJ1-2; the D is unclear. Trimming pared 0 bases from V and 5 bases from J, leaving 14 bases between. CDR1 SGHKS and CDR2 YYEKEE come from the germline V gene (reference sequence). The CDR3 covers 15 residues. In nucleotides, the CDR3 is TGTGCCAGCAGCTTGGGAGGGCCGGTAGGATATGGCTACACCTTC. Protein sequence: CASSLGGPVGYGYTF.

This chain joins TRBV7-8 and TRBJ1-5; maybe TRBD1 (5 bases). The V gene lost 0 bases and the J gene lost 2 bases, with 14 bases spanning the gap. This CDR3 is 17 amino acids long. Germline V gene sequence: CDR1 SGHVS, CDR2 FQNEAQ. CDR3: CASSLARTGMGNQPQHF. The CDR3 DNA is TGTGCCAGCAGCTTAGCCCGCACAGGAATGGGCAATCAGCCCCAGCATTTT.

This chain links TRBV28 with TRBJ1-2; a weak D match, TRBD1 (5 bases). CDR1 is MDHEN, CDR2 SYDVKM, per germline. The CDR3 is made up of 15 amino acids. Between the trimmed V and J ends, which lost 1 base and 5 bases, there was a span of 14 bases. CDR3 bases: TGTGCCAGCAGTTTATCAGGGCAACGGATATATGGCTACACCTTC. It is translated as CASSLSGQRIYGYTF.

The CDR3 protein is CASSLTGNQPQHF. The DNA of the CDR3 is TGTGCCAGCAGCCTGACAGGTAATCAGCCCCAGCATTTT. The chain is built from TRBV7-2 and TRBJ1-5; weak D call: TRBD1 (6 bases). Trimming removed 5 bases at V and 4 bases at J, with 9 bases between. The CDR3 is 13 residues long. CDR1 is SGHTA, CDR2 FQGNSA, per germline.

This clone was picked up one time. The chain joins TRBV18 to TRBJ2-4; 7 bases map to TRBD1. The CDR3 covers 17 residues. Losses at the gene ends were 5 bases for V and 3 bases for J; bases not matched to a gene: 13. Germline values: CDR1 KGHSH, CDR2 LQKENI. The CDR3 DNA follows: TGTGCCAGCTCAACAATACAGGGGTCGACGGACAAAAACATTCAGTACTTC. It encodes CASSTIQGSTDKNIQYF.

This clone has only one observation. The rearrangement uses TRBV15 and TRBJ1-4, with a weak D call TRBD1 (5 bases). The CDR3 runs to 15 residues. V lost 0 bases and J 7 bases, leaving 12 bases between the germline ends. Germline loops: CDR1 LNHNV, CDR2 YYDKDF (reference sequence). CDR3 bases: TGTGCCACCAGCAGAGATGGGCAGGGCGGTGAAAAACTGTTTTTT. Translated: CATSRDGQGGEKLFF.

The V call is TRBV9, the J call TRBJ2-7; no reliable D call. The CDR3 is 14 amino acids. Germline CDR1 SGDLS, CDR2 YYNGEE. V was clipped by 4 bases and J by 7 bases, with 18 bases between them. CDR3 protein: CASSITGFSVEQYF. For the CDR3, the DNA is TGTGCCAGCAGCATTACCGGGTTCTCGGTTGAGCAGTACTTC.

This clone has only a few counts. The rearrangement joins TRBV19 to TRBJ1-1, with D tentatively TRBD1 (6 bases). Germline V lookup: CDR1 LNHDA, CDR2 SQIVND (reference sequence). Trimming removed 6 bases at V and 4 bases at J, with 12 bases between. The CDR3 loop spans 13 amino acids. CDR3 in DNA: TGTGCCAGTAGCCTTACAGGGTTCACTGAAGCTTTCTTT. Translation gives CASSLTGFTEAFF.

The V and J genes are TRBV7-3 and TRBJ1-1; tentatively, D is TRBD1 (6 bases). V dropped 2 bases and J dropped 7 bases, with 11 bases sitting between them. The V gene's germline CDR1 is SGHTA and CDR2 FQGTGA. The CDR3 extends over 13 amino acids. The CDR3 DNA reads TGTGCCAGCAGCTTATCAGGGGCCCGTGAAGCTTTCTTT. This codes for CASSLSGAREAFF.

J is TRBJ1-2 and V is TRBV11-3, with 8 bases matching TRBD1. CDR1 is SGHNT, CDR2 YENEEA, per germline. V trimming: 2 bases; J trimming: 7 bases; junction bases outside the gene matches: 12. The CDR3 has 16 amino acids. CDR3 protein: CASSLRDGGQERGYTF. As DNA, the CDR3 is TGTGCCAGCAGCTTAAGAGACGGGGGACAGGAGCGTGGCTACACCTTC.

The chain recombines TRBV7-2 with TRBJ1-4; no clear D gene. Germline V gives CDR1 SGHTA, CDR2 FQGNSA. The CDR3 sequence is 15 residues long. Trimming took 1 base from V and 4 from J, leaving 10 bases between them. CDR3 sequence reads: CASSLGGPLNEKLFF. As DNA, the CDR3 is TGTGCCAGCAGCTTAGGAGGGCCGCTTAATGAAAAACTGTTTTTT.